This T cell receptor (beta chain) is from a study of CD8 T cells in ankylosing spondylitis. TCRdb redid the calling of the 5' RACE reads with MiXCR, one entry per CDR3 protein. The repertoire holds roughly 400,000 distinct CDR3 sequences, with around 20% as singletons. Findings of the study overall: What seemed typical of ankylosing spondylitis blood was a TCR beta motif built from about 8 highly homologous variants.

The trim removed 0 bases at V and 3 bases at J, leaving 0 bases unmatched. Germline V CDR1 and CDR2: MDHEN, SYDVKM. This CDR3 is built from 15 residues. As regards this clonotype: Its antigen is not known.

The rearrangement joins TRBV28 to TRBJ2-7, with 12 bases fitting TRBD2. Sequenced sample: blood, either unsorted or a sorted T cell fraction (not recorded which). This TCR derives from a male donor with ankylosing spondylitis. CDR3 loop: CASSLWTSGSYEQYF. The CDR3 DNA follows: TGTGCCAGCAGTTTATGGACTAGCGGGAGCTACGAGCAGTACTTC.